The following is a T cell receptor beta chain sequence with its context. The sample originates from a study of control samples from healthy donors and cancer patients. Here immunoSEQ multiplex PCR was the method, and the copy in TCRdb shows in-frame clones only, minus some. The sample carries some 150,000 clones, about 94% recorded once. V gave up 11 bases and J gave up 2 bases, with 13 bases separating them. Looked up from germline, CDR1 is ENHRY and CDR2 is SYGVKD. The CDR3 has 12 amino acids. This chain joins TRBV10-3 and TRBJ2-7; a weak D match, TRBD1 (6 bases). The receptor was derived from a man in his forties in good health. Sequenced material: blood. Here the CDR3 reads CAVGSGAYEQYF. The CDR3 DNA reads TGTGCCGTGGGCTCAGGGGCCTACGAGCAGTACTTC.